Listed here are 22 T cell receptor beta chains from one sample, sequenced in a study of blood T cell repertoires in COVID-19. The table came from immunoSEQ multiplex PCR; TCRdb's copy has only in-frame clones and leaves some out. The sample lists about 370,000 clones, 80% to 90% seen once, with roughly 0.99% in the top ten. Sequencing was carried out using PBMCs or T cells enriched from blood (not recorded which). Receptors were obtained from a man between 18 and 29 years old who had recovered from COVID-19.

The chain couples TRBV6-5 to TRBJ1-1, with 9 bases aligning to TRBD1. The CDR3 sequence is 14 residues long. The germline gives CDR1 MNHEY, CDR2 SVGAGI. The ends lost 7 bases at V and 11 bases at J; junction bases unmatched: 14. The CDR3 DNA sequence: TGTGCCAGCAAGAAGTCCGGACAGGGGAGGGCCGCTTTCTTT. As protein: CASKKSGQGRAAFF.

The rearrangement uses TRBV6-5 and TRBJ1-1; possibly TRBD1 for D (6 bases). CDR1 and CDR2 from the germline V gene are MNHEY and SVGAGI. The CDR3 runs to 15 residues. V dropped 6 bases and J dropped 4 bases, with 18 bases sitting between them. The chain's CDR3 is CASSFDAGEGTEAFF. The DNA of the CDR3 is TGTGCCAGCAGCTTCGATGCAGGGGAAGGCACTGAAGCTTTCTTT.

The rearrangement uses TRBV18 and TRBJ2-1, with 11 bases that match TRBD2. Trimming cost V 1 base and J 7 bases; bases outside gene matches: 3. Germline values: CDR1 KGHSH, CDR2 LQKENI. The CDR3 covers 15 residues. CDR3 sequence (DNA): TGTGCCAGCTCACCACTAGCGGGGGGGGCAAATGAGCAGTTCTTC. Protein sequence: CASSPLAGGANEQFF. Complete variable domain (other parts from reference TRBV18 and TRBJ2-1): NAGVMQNPRHLVRRRGQEARLRCSPMKGHSHVYWYRQLPEEGLKFMVYLQKENIIDESGMPKERFSAEFPKEGPSILRIQQVVRGDSAAYFCASSPLAGGANEQFFGPGTRLTVL.

This chain uses TRBV7-3 with TRBJ2-2, with 8 bases fitting TRBD2. Germline-derived CDR1 and CDR2 are SGHTA and FQGTGA. This CDR3 has 15 amino acids. The trim removed 3 bases at V and 3 bases at J, leaving 3 bases unmatched. The CDR3, as DNA: TGTGCCAGCAGCTTGGGGACTAGGGACACCGGGGAGCTGTTTTTT. Translation gives CASSLGTRDTGELFF.

V usage is TRBV28 and J usage is TRBJ2-7; TRBD2 is a possible D gene (6 bases). The CDR3 sequence is 12 residues long. The V gene lost 11 bases and the J gene lost 9 bases, with 20 bases spanning the gap. The germline gives CDR1 MDHEN, CDR2 SYDVKM. The CDR3 nucleotides are TGTGCCGCGGAGGGACCCTTCCCGAGGCAGTACTTC. Amino acid sequence: CAAEGPFPRQYF.

CDR3 loop: CASSYNLAGGGSWNEQFF. CDR3 coding DNA: TGTGCCAGTAGTTACAATCTAGCGGGAGGGGGAAGTTGGAATGAGCAGTTCTTC. The chain has TRBV19 and TRBJ2-1, with TRBD2 matching 12 bases. Per germline, CDR1 LNHDA and CDR2 SQIVND (reference sequence). The CDR3 extends over 18 amino acids. Trimming cost V 5 bases and J 7 bases; bases outside gene matches: 15. Complete variable domain (other parts from reference TRBV19 and TRBJ2-1): DGGITQSPKYLFRKEGQNVTLSCEQNLNHDAMYWYRQDPGQGLRLIYYSQIVNDFQKGDIAEGYSVSREKKESFPLTVTSAQKNPTAFYLCASSYNLAGGGSWNEQFFGPGTRLTVL.

The V gene is TRBV4-2, the J gene TRBJ2-1; 9 bases line up with TRBD1. The CDR3 has 16 amino acids. The V gene's germline CDR1 is LGHNA and CDR2 YNFKEQ. Trimming removed 4 bases from V and 8 bases from J; junction bases left unmatched: 12. This chain's CDR3 is CASSPSYGTGMDEQFF. The CDR3, as DNA: TGTGCCAGCAGCCCTTCGTATGGGACAGGGATGGATGAGCAGTTCTTC.

This sequence joins TRBV19 and TRBJ2-5; 7 bases fit TRBD1. The CDR3 is 15 residues long. Germline V lookup: CDR1 LNHDA, CDR2 SQIVND (reference sequence). The V segment lost 3 bases and the J segment 7 bases; nucleotides outside the gene matches: 11. Here the CDR3 reads CASSILKGAGWTQYF. The CDR3 DNA is TGTGCCAGTAGTATTCTGAAGGGGGCAGGGTGGACCCAGTACTTC.

The V gene is TRBV30, the J gene TRBJ1-6; D gene unclear. This CDR3 is built from 17 residues. Germline CDR1 is GTSNPN and CDR2 is SVGIG (reference sequence). V lost 2 bases and J 1 base, leaving 15 bases between the germline ends. CDR3 sequence: CAWSLKGVRSYNSPLHF. CDR3 DNA sequence: TGTGCCTGGAGTCTAAAGGGAGTTCGGTCCTATAATTCACCCCTCCACTTT.

The CDR3 nucleotides are TGTGCCAGCAGCTTAGACGTCACTATGACCATATATTTT. Translation gives CASSLDVTMTIYF. This chain joins TRBV11-2 and TRBJ1-3; D unresolved. Germline CDR1 reads SGHAT; CDR2 reads FQNNGV. The germline V and J ends were trimmed by 0 bases and 10 bases, with 10 bases remaining between them. CDR3 length equals 13 residues.

The chain joins TRBV30 to TRBJ1-2, with 8 bases aligning to TRBD1. Germline values: CDR1 GTSNPN, CDR2 SVGIG (reference sequence). This CDR3 spans 12 amino acids. The V segment lost 3 bases and the J segment 4 bases; nucleotides outside the gene matches: 1. This CDR3 is CAWRDRGYGYTF. In nucleotides, the CDR3 is TGTGCCTGGAGAGACAGGGGCTATGGCTACACCTTC.

The V gene is TRBV5-4, the J gene TRBJ1-4, with no clear D. This CDR3 spans 12 amino acids. Trimming stripped 2 bases from V and 8 bases from J, with 7 bases between. Germline V gene lookup returns CDR1 SGHNT and CDR2 YYREEE (reference sequence). The CDR3, as DNA: TGTGCCAGCAGCTTTTTTAGCGAAAAACTGTTTTTT. Translating gives CASSFFSEKLFF. Supplemented by reference TRBV5-4 and TRBJ1-4, the full variable domain reads ETGVTQSPTHLIKTRGQQVTLRCSSQSGHNTVSWYQQALGQGPQFIFQYYREEENGRGNFPPRFSGLQFPNYSSELNVNALELDDSALYLCASSFFSEKLFFGSGTQLSVL.

This rearrangement joins TRBV27 to TRBJ1-2, with D possibly being TRBD1 (5 bases). Germline V CDR1 and CDR2: MNHEY, SMNVEV (reference sequence). There are 15 residues in the CDR3. V was cut by 5 bases and J by 2 bases, with 15 bases left in between. The CDR3, as DNA: TGTGCCAGCAGTCCTTTGGACAAGTTGAACTATGGCTACACCTTC. It is translated as CASSPLDKLNYGYTF.

The chain couples TRBV14 to TRBJ1-2, with TRBD1 as a possible D gene (5 bases). Germline values: CDR1 SGHDN, CDR2 FVKESK. The ends were cut back, 4 bases at V and 2 bases at J, with 8 bases in the middle. The CDR3 totals 13 residues. The CDR3 sequence: CASSRDRNYGYTF. The CDR3 nucleotides read TGTGCCAGCAGCCGAGACAGAAACTATGGCTACACCTTC.

The chain uses TRBV2 and TRBJ1-6; D not resolved. The germline gives CDR1 SNHLY, CDR2 FYNNEI. V dropped 2 bases and J dropped 0 bases, with 2 bases sitting between them. CDR3 size: 14 residues. The CDR3 sequence is CASSEYSYNSPLHF. In DNA form, the CDR3 reads TGTGCCAGCAGTGAATACTCCTATAATTCACCCCTCCACTTT.

The V call is TRBV19, the J call TRBJ1-4; 9 bases match TRBD1. The germline V gene encodes CDR1 LNHDA and CDR2 SQIVND (reference sequence). This CDR3 is 14 amino acids long. V lost 6 bases, J lost 8 bases, and 7 bases stayed unmatched. CDR3 sequence: CASRSGQGYEKLFF. The CDR3 coding sequence is TGTGCCAGTAGGTCGGGACAGGGATACGAAAAACTGTTTTTT.

V and J are TRBV5-1 and TRBJ1-6; D perhaps matches TRBD1 (5 bases). This CDR3 has 14 residues. The germline V gene has CDR1 SGHRS and CDR2 YFSETQ. Trimming cost V 4 bases and J 6 bases, with 11 bases left between them. CDR3 sequence: CASSREGTNSPLHF. DNA for the CDR3: TGCGCCAGCAGCCGGGAGGGGACTAATTCACCCCTCCACTTT.

This clone has a handful of counts. The rearrangement uses TRBV29-1 and TRBJ2-5; unclear D gene. From germline, CDR1 is SQVTM and CDR2 ANQGSEA. Trimming took 0 bases from V and 3 from J, leaving 8 bases between them. The CDR3 length is 13 residues. CDR3 loop: CSVEEGREETQYF. The DNA of the CDR3 is TGCAGCGTTGAAGAGGGCAGAGAAGAGACCCAGTACTTC.

The chain has TRBV5-5 and TRBJ2-7, with TRBD2 matching 7 bases. The CDR3 is 16 residues long. Trimming took 4 bases from V and 4 from J; bases not matched to a gene: 14. Germline CDR1 reads SGHKS; CDR2 reads YYEKEE (reference sequence). CDR3 sequence reads: CASSPREGSLWYEQYF. CDR3 bases: TGTGCCAGCAGCCCTAGGGAGGGTAGTTTGTGGTACGAGCAGTACTTC.

The chain has TRBV3-1 (or the pseudogene TRBV3-2) and TRBJ2-1, with unresolved D. Germline-derived CDR1 and CDR2 are LGHDT and YNNKEL (reference sequence). This CDR3 is built from 18 residues. The V end lost 0 bases, the J end lost 0 bases, and 15 bases lay between the germline ends. DNA for the CDR3: TGTGCCAGCAGCCAAGATGGTCTAGTCGTCAACTCCTACAATGAGCAGTTCTTC. It specifies CASSQDGLVVNSYNEQFF.

V gene TRBV7-9 combines with J gene TRBJ2-1; the match to TRBD1 covers 10 bases. The length of the CDR3 is 15 residues. Germline V CDR1 and CDR2: SEHNR, FQNEAQ (reference sequence). V shed 3 bases, J shed 2 bases, and the junction held 1 base outside the gene matches. CDR3 sequence: CASSLGQGPYNEQFF. CDR3 sequence (DNA): TGTGCCAGCAGCTTGGGACAGGGGCCCTACAATGAGCAGTTCTTC.

There are a few counts of this clone. V and J are TRBV4-1 and TRBJ1-5; tentative D call: TRBD1 (5 bases). With 0 bases removed from V and 6 bases from J, the gap between germline ends came to 12 bases. This CDR3 region has 15 residues. Germline values: CDR1 MGHRA, CDR2 YSYEKL. The CDR3 DNA is TGCGCCAGCAGCCAAGATGGGGGGGAAGGTCAGCCCCAGCATTTT. Encoded protein: CASSQDGGEGQPQHF.